These T cell receptor beta chains were read from a single sample in a study of blood T cell repertoires in COVID-19. Profiled with immunoSEQ multiplex PCR; TCRdb holds only in-frame clones, not every one. The table includes approximately 75,000 clones, around 83% detected once. The material sequenced was peripheral blood. These receptors all stem from a man older than 75 with acute or convalescent COVID-19. Both conserved end residues are part of each CDR3. The D gene is left open where the match is weak. Some rows mark clone size as missing; the rest say once, few, many or name a class of expanded clone.

CDR3 DNA,CDR3 protein,D gene,CDR3 length,clone size,V gene,J gene
TGTGCCAGCAGTGAGAGTCAAGTAAGGGACAAACACAATCAGCCCCAGCATTTT,CASSESQVRDKHNQPQHF,NA,18,NA,TRBV6-4,TRBJ1-5
TGTGCCAGCAGGGCTAGTTTGGTTGCGTTCTTC,CASRASLVAFF,NA,11,NA,TRBV7-2,TRBJ2-1
TGTGCCAGTAGTAGCGGGGGCGTCGTTCAGGGACAGGGGGGCCCAGATACGCAGTATTTT,CASSSGGVVQGQGGPDTQYF,TRBD1,20,NA,TRBV19,TRBJ2-3
TGTGCCAGCAGTTTAACCCGACAGGGGAACTATGGCTACACCTTC,CASSLTRQGNYGYTF,TRBD1,15,once,TRBV28,TRBJ1-2
TGTGCCAGTAGTATAGTTTCTCCTCAGGGTAGCACCGGGGAGCTGTTTTTT,CASSIVSPQGSTGELFF,NA,17,NA,TRBV19,TRBJ2-2
TGCGCCAGCAGCCAAGGGACAGGGGCCCCCTACGAGCAGTACTTC,CASSQGTGAPYEQYF,TRBD1,15,NA,TRBV4-3,TRBJ2-7
TGTGCCACCTCCGGGACAGGGTATTACAATGAGCAGTTCTTC,CATSGTGYYNEQFF,TRBD1,14,NA,TRBV19,TRBJ2-1
TGTGCCAGCAGCCAAGGAAGGGACAGGGGGCTCGATGAGCAGTTCTTC,CASSQGRDRGLDEQFF,TRBD1,16,once,TRBV3-1/TRBV3-2,TRBJ2-1
TGTGCCAGCACCGACAGTGCAACCTACGAGCAGTACTTC,CASTDSATYEQYF,NA,13,NA,TRBV28,TRBJ2-7
TGCGCCAGCAGCCAGGACGTCCGGGCCCAGGGAAATTCACCCCTCCACTTT,CASSQDVRAQGNSPLHF,NA,17,NA,TRBV4-1,TRBJ1-6
TGTGCCAGCAGTTTTATTGGGACAGGGTATCAGCCCCAGCATTTT,CASSFIGTGYQPQHF,TRBD1,15,NA,TRBV28,TRBJ1-5
TGTGCCAGCGGAAACAGGGGGAATGGTAGGACTGAAGCTTTCTTT,CASGNRGNGRTEAFF,TRBD1,15,NA,TRBV19,TRBJ1-1
TGTGCCAGCAGTTCCCGACAGGGAAACACCATATATTTT,CASSSRQGNTIYF,NA,13,NA,TRBV28,TRBJ1-3
TGTGCCAGCAGCTTTGGACTAGCGGACCAAGAGACCCAGTACTTC,CASSFGLADQETQYF,TRBD2,15,NA,TRBV7-2,TRBJ2-5
TGCGCCAGCAGCCAAGTAGGGGAGGGTTCACCCCTCCACTTT,CASSQVGEGSPLHF,NA,14,NA,TRBV4-3,TRBJ1-6
TGCGCCAGCAGAACCTCAGGGGACAACACTGAAGCTTTCTTT,CASRTSGDNTEAFF,NA,14,few,TRBV5-1,TRBJ1-1
TGTGCCAGTAGTCCGGGGAGGCAGACGCAGTTCTTC,CASSPGRQTQFF,NA,12,NA,TRBV19,TRBJ2-1
TGCGCCCGCAGTGCGGGGGGGGGAGGCGGGAGCTCCTACGAGCAGTACTTC,CARSAGGGGGSSYEQYF,TRBD2,17,once,TRBV10-1,TRBJ2-7
TGCGCCAGCAGCTTCGAGAGCCAAGAGACCCAGTACTTC,CASSFESQETQYF,NA,13,NA,TRBV5-1,TRBJ2-5
TGTGCCAGCAGCCAAAGAACAGGTAGCTCCTACGAGCAGTACTTC,CASSQRTGSSYEQYF,NA,15,few,TRBV14,TRBJ2-7
TGTGCCAGCAGCTTGGGGACTACCACGGGAGAGCAGTACTTC,CASSLGTTTGEQYF,TRBD2,14,few,TRBV7-9,TRBJ2-7
TGTGCTAGTGGTTTGGTAACTAGCGGGGGGCCCCCGGAGACCCAGTACTTC,CASGLVTSGGPPETQYF,TRBD2,17,NA,TRBV12-5,TRBJ2-5
TGTGCCAGCAGCTTTAATAGCGGGGGACCCGTCGATTACAATGAGCAGTTCTTC,CASSFNSGGPVDYNEQFF,TRBD2,18,NA,TRBV7-2,TRBJ2-1
TGTGCCAGCAGCTTAGTGGATCCCAGAGGGACTGAAGCTTTCTTT,CASSLVDPRGTEAFF,NA,15,NA,TRBV11-2,TRBJ1-1
TGTGCCAGCAGCCCCCAGGGGCCCGATGAGCAGTTCTTC,CASSPQGPDEQFF,NA,13,NA,TRBV9,TRBJ2-1
TGCGCCAGCAGCATCCGGGTCCTCCTTAATCCACCCCAGCATTTT,CASSIRVLLNPPQHF,NA,15,NA,TRBV4-1,TRBJ1-5
TGTGCCAGCAGTTCCTACAGGACAACAGGTCAGGAGACCCAGTACTTC,CASSSYRTTGQETQYF,NA,16,NA,TRBV6-5,TRBJ2-5
TGCAGCGTCGGCGAGGTCGGGCAGTTCTTC,CSVGEVGQFF,NA,10,NA,TRBV29-1,TRBJ2-1
TGTGCCAGCAGCACGGGACTAGCCCCAGATACGCAGTATTTT,CASSTGLAPDTQYF,TRBD2,14,once,TRBV7-2,TRBJ2-3
TGTGCCAGCAGCCCGCATTCGGGCTCCTACGAGCAGTACTTC,CASSPHSGSYEQYF,NA,14,NA,TRBV28,TRBJ2-7
TGTGCCAGCAGTCTGGGGGGGGCCTACTCTGGAAACACCATATATTTT,CASSLGGAYSGNTIYF,NA,16,once,TRBV28,TRBJ1-3
TGTGCCAGCAGCCAAGCGGGATGGGATCAGCCCCAGCATTTT,CASSQAGWDQPQHF,NA,14,NA,TRBV3-1/TRBV3-2,TRBJ1-5
TGTGCCAGCAGCCAACAAAGCCAACAGGGATACACCATATATTTT,CASSQQSQQGYTIYF,NA,15,few,TRBV7-2,TRBJ1-3
TGTGCCAGCAAAGGGACAGGGGCGAGTGGCTACACCTTC,CASKGTGASGYTF,TRBD1,13,few,TRBV5-4,TRBJ1-2
TGTGCCTGGAGGGACAATAACTATGGCTACACCTTC,CAWRDNNYGYTF,NA,12,NA,TRBV30,TRBJ1-2
TGCGCCAGCAGCCAGGGTGGGCTGAACACTGAAGCTTTCTTT,CASSQGGLNTEAFF,NA,14,NA,TRBV5-1,TRBJ1-1
TGTGCCAGTAGTATGGGACACGACCAGCCCCAGCATTTT,CASSMGHDQPQHF,NA,13,NA,TRBV19,TRBJ1-5
TGTGCCAGCGGACCCCCGGGGACAGGGTATGAAAAACTGTTTTTT,CASGPPGTGYEKLFF,TRBD1,15,NA,TRBV7-2,TRBJ1-4
TGTGCCAGTAGTATCAGGTCAGCAGCCGAGCAGTACTTC,CASSIRSAAEQYF,NA,13,NA,TRBV19,TRBJ2-7
TGCGCCAGCAGCCAAGAGCCCCAGGGGACGAGCAATCAGCCCCAGCATTTT,CASSQEPQGTSNQPQHF,NA,17,NA,TRBV4-1,TRBJ1-5
TGTGCCAGCTCACCATTGGTCGGGACTACTATCTCAGATACGCAGTATTTT,CASSPLVGTTISDTQYF,TRBD2,17,NA,TRBV18,TRBJ2-3
TGTGCCAGCAGTAAACAGGGGATGGATGGGGCCAACGTCCTGACTTTC,CASSKQGMDGANVLTF,TRBD1,16,NA,TRBV27,TRBJ2-6
TGTGCCAGCAGCTTACTTCGGGGACAGGGGAACTATGGCTACACCTTC,CASSLLRGQGNYGYTF,TRBD1,16,NA,TRBV7-9,TRBJ1-2
TGTGCCAGCAGGTCGACTAGGAGCTCCTATAATTCACCCCTCCACTTT,CASRSTRSSYNSPLHF,NA,16,NA,TRBV28,TRBJ1-6
TGTGCCGGAGGAAAAACGACAGGGGCCGGTACAGATACGCAGTATTTT,CAGGKTTGAGTDTQYF,TRBD1,16,NA,TRBV2,TRBJ2-3
TGTGCCAGCAGGTCTCAGGATACTGGAAACACCATATATTTT,CASRSQDTGNTIYF,NA,14,NA,TRBV28,TRBJ1-3
TGCGCCAGCAGTGAGGGCAGGGGTGGAGAAAAACTGTTTTTT,CASSEGRGGEKLFF,NA,14,NA,TRBV10-1,TRBJ1-4
TGTGCCAGGAAGTTCCCAAAAGGAGACTATGGCTACACCTTC,CARKFPKGDYGYTF,NA,14,NA,TRBV21-1,TRBJ1-2
TGTGCCAGCGGGCTGAAGGCAAGCTACGAGCAGTACTTC,CASGLKASYEQYF,NA,13,NA,TRBV28,TRBJ2-7
TGTGCCAGCAGCCAATCATCGGGACAGGGAGGCACTGAAGCTTTCTTT,CASSQSSGQGGTEAFF,TRBD1,16,NA,TRBV16,TRBJ1-1
TGTGCCAGCTCACCTAGTAGGGACAGGGAGTACTTC,CASSPSRDREYF,TRBD1,12,NA,TRBV18,TRBJ2-7
TGTGCTAGTGGTCCAGGACTAGCGGGGGCCCCCTCCTACAATGAGCAGTTCTTC,CASGPGLAGAPSYNEQFF,TRBD2,18,NA,TRBV12-5,TRBJ2-1
TGCGCCAGCAGCCAGATGAGGGACACCAATAATTCACCCCTCCACTTT,CASSQMRDTNNSPLHF,NA,16,NA,TRBV4-1,TRBJ1-6
TGTGCCAGCAGGATGACAGGGGGCACTGAAGCTTTCTTT,CASRMTGGTEAFF,TRBD1,13,NA,TRBV12-3/TRBV12-4,TRBJ1-1